This is a list of T cell receptor beta chains from one sample in a study of response to subunit inactivated influenza vaccine. TCRdb reprocessed the RT-PCR reads with MiXCR, giving one entry per CDR3 protein. The repertoire holds 200,000 to 250,000 distinct CDR3 sequences, with less than 15% as singletons. Sequencing used non-naive T cells sorted from PBMCs, obtained 14 to 15 days before vaccination. These receptors all come from a man in his fifties or sixties who received an inactivated influenza vaccine. Each CDR3 is given with its conserved first and last residue. D genes are given only for firm matches. Clone size is shown for a subset of rows, as once, few, many or a class of expanded clone.

>TRBJ1-5|few|TRBV7-2|TRBD1
TGTGCCAGCAGCTGGGGACAGAGTAGCAATCAGCCCCAGCATTTT
CASSWGQSSNQPQHF
>TRBJ1-1|-|TRBV2|-
TGTGCCAGTTTAGACCTGAGGACTGAAGCTTTCTTT
CASLDLRTEAFF
>TRBJ2-1|many|TRBV20-1|TRBD2
TGCAGTGTTCCGAGGACTAGCGGGGCGAATGAGCAGTTCTTC
CSVPRTSGANEQFF
>TRBJ1-5|many|TRBV6-1|TRBD1
TGTGCCAGCAGTGACACAGGGGGCAATCAGCCCCAGCATTTT
CASSDTGGNQPQHF
>TRBJ2-2|few|TRBV6-2/TRBV6-3|-
TGTGCCAGCAGTTACCCTTCTAGGGGGGGCATAGGAACCGGGGAGCTGTTTTTT
CASSYPSRGGIGTGELFF
>TRBJ1-1|many|TRBV5-1|-
TGCGCCAGCGGGTCGGTTTTGAACACTGAAGCTTTCTTT
CASGSVLNTEAFF
>TRBJ2-1|-|TRBV10-3|-
TGTGCCATCAGCAAGGACAGTGATCATGAGCAGTTCTTC
CAISKDSDHEQFF
>TRBJ2-5|many|TRBV7-9|-
TGTGCCAGCAGTGCCAGGGTGGGGGAGACCCAGTACTTC
CASSARVGETQYF
>TRBJ2-2|many|TRBV20-1|-
TGCAGTGCCCCCGGACAGAACACCGGGGAGCTGTTTTTT
CSAPGQNTGELFF
>TRBJ2-4|few|TRBV19|-
TGTGCCAGTAGTATAGGCGGAAGGAGGTTAGCCAAAAACATTCAGTACTTC
CASSIGGRRLAKNIQYF
>TRBJ1-2|many|TRBV20-1|-
TGCAGTGCTAGGGACAGAACCTATGGCTACACCTTC
CSARDRTYGYTF
>TRBJ2-7|-|TRBV7-2|TRBD1
TGTGCCAGCAGCCGATGGACAGGGGACAACGAGCAGTACTTC
CASSRWTGDNEQYF
>TRBJ2-3|-|TRBV7-9|-
TGTGCCAGCAGCTTCCGGGGCTCGGGAGATACGCAGTATTTT
CASSFRGSGDTQYF
>TRBJ2-7|-|TRBV28|TRBD1
TGTGCCAGCAGTCCCGGGACAGGCCTCTCCTACGAGCAGTACTTC
CASSPGTGLSYEQYF
>TRBJ2-1|many|TRBV7-9|TRBD2
TGTGCCAGCAGCTCCCGGACTAGCGGGAGAACGAATGAGCAGTTCTTC
CASSSRTSGRTNEQFF
>TRBJ2-1|many|TRBV6-5|TRBD2
TGTGCCAGCAGTTACTCTAGCGGGGTCTACAATGAGCAGTTCTTC
CASSYSSGVYNEQFF
>TRBJ2-5|few|TRBV5-1|TRBD1
TGCGCCAGCAGCTTCGGACAGGGGGCAGGAGAGACCCAGTACTTC
CASSFGQGAGETQYF